The 17 T cell receptor beta chains below all came from one sample that was sequenced in a study of blood T cells in healthy people across ages. A second roughly 7 to 12 cycle PCR used barcoded and J-beta primers. TCRdb fed the 5' RACE reads into MiXCR, producing one record per CDR3 protein. The data hold roughly 900,000 distinct CDR3 sequences, with approximately 49% observed a single time. What was sequenced was blood. These receptors all stem from a man aged 25-40 years in good health.

This clonotype was recorded once. An end of the junction does not agree with germline; a read error may underlie this. The gene calls are TRBV7-3 and TRBJ2-1; tentative D call: TRBD2 (6 bases). The CDR3 has 16 amino acids. The germline CDR1 and CDR2 sequences are SGHTA and FQGTGA. The CDR3 reads CVSSLSSSGSYNEQFF. CDR3 coding DNA: TGTGTCAGCAGCTTATCTAGCAGCGGGTCCTACAATGAGCAGTTCTTC.

This clonotype was detected only a few times. The CDR3 coding sequence is TGCGCCAGCAGCCAAGACCCCAATAACAATGAGCAGTTCTTC. Translating it yields CASSQDPNNNEQFF. V gene TRBV4-3 combines with J gene TRBJ2-1; D not resolved. Germline CDR1 reads LGHNA; CDR2 reads YSLEER. Trimming removed 0 bases from V and 5 bases from J, with 8 bases in between. This CDR3 region has 14 residues.

In its sample, this clonotype was seen a few times. The chain recombines TRBV3-1 with TRBJ2-7; D is undetermined. The germline gives CDR1 LGHDT, CDR2 YNNKEL (reference sequence). V lost 2 bases and J lost 10, with 12 bases in between. The CDR3 has 12 amino acids. The CDR3 here is CASSQLDQIQYF. CDR3 DNA sequence: TGTGCCAGCAGCCAATTAGACCAAATACAGTACTTC.

The chain couples TRBV12-3 or TRBV12-4 to TRBJ2-1; 9 bases align to TRBD1. The ends lost 6 bases at V and 6 bases at J; junction bases unmatched: 6. The CDR3 length is 14 residues. For the CDR3, the DNA is TGTGCCAGCAGCATTAGGACAGGGGCCAATGAGCAGTTCTTC. Translation gives CASSIRTGANEQFF.

This clonotype was found a few times. DNA for the CDR3: TGTGCCAGCAGCTTGGGTCCTACAACTAATGAAAAACTGTTTTTT. It specifies CASSLGPTTNEKLFF. The chain employs TRBV7-2 and TRBJ1-4; D is unresolved. The CDR3 is 15 residues long. V dropped 3 bases and J dropped 0 bases, with 8 bases sitting between them. Germline V CDR1 and CDR2: SGHTA, FQGNSA.

The chain joins TRBV29-1 to TRBJ2-2, with a tentative D call TRBD2 (6 bases). Trimming cost V 7 bases and J 4 bases, with 16 bases left between them. CDR3 length: 14 amino acids. The germline CDR1 and CDR2 sequences are SQVTM and ANQGSEA. The CDR3 reads CSGRGGQATGELFF. For the CDR3, the DNA is TGCAGCGGGAGGGGTGGTCAAGCCACCGGGGAGCTGTTTTTT.

This clonotype showed up just once. The gene calls are TRBV28 and TRBJ2-1; D may be TRBD2 (7 bases). The ends were cut back, 6 bases at V and 7 bases at J, with 16 bases in the middle. Looked up from germline, CDR1 is MDHEN and CDR2 is SYDVKM. The CDR3 has 14 residues. CDR3 sequence: CASSPRGARNEQFF. The DNA for the CDR3 is TGTGCCAGCAGCCCTCGGGGGGCGCGAAATGAGCAGTTCTTC.

The DNA for the CDR3 is TGCGCCAGCAGCCTCCGCTGGAACCAGGATACGCAGTATTTT. It codes for CASSLRWNQDTQYF. The chain couples TRBV4-3 to TRBJ2-3, with unresolved D. This CDR3 spans 14 amino acids. Trimming removed 4 bases at V and 6 bases at J, with 14 bases between. Germline V gene data show CDR1 as LGHNA and CDR2 as YSLEER.

The J gene is TRBJ2-7, the V gene TRBV20-1; TRBD1 agrees at 7 bases. The CDR3 has 15 amino acids. The V gene's germline CDR1 is DFQATT and CDR2 SNEGSKA (reference sequence). Unmatched junction bases numbered 12, after V lost 3 bases and J lost 4 bases. The CDR3 DNA is TGCAGTGCTAGCGGAAATCAGGGGGTTGGTTACGAGCAGTACTTC. It codes for CSASGNQGVGYEQYF.

The chain carries TRBV9 and TRBJ1-5; 10 bases fit TRBD1. This CDR3 has 15 residues. V trimming: 0 bases; J trimming: 4 bases; junction bases outside the gene matches: 1. Germline values: CDR1 SGDLS, CDR2 YYNGEE. CDR3 coding DNA: TGTGCCAGCAGCGTAGGGGACAGGGGTAATCAGCCCCAGCATTTT. This sequence encodes CASSVGDRGNQPQHF. Full variable domain (missing parts from reference TRBV9 and TRBJ1-5): DSGVTQTPKHLITATGQRVTLRCSPRSGDLSVYWYQQSLDQGLQFLIQYYNGEERAKGNILERFSAQQFPDLHSELNLSSLELGDSALYFCASSVGDRGNQPQHFGDGTRLSIL.

The sample holds a few counts of this clonotype. The rearrangement uses TRBV7-2 and TRBJ2-1; no reliable D call. The CDR3 spans 13 residues. Deletions cut 1 base from V and 7 bases from J, with 8 bases between. Germline V CDR1 and CDR2: SGHTA, FQGNSA. The CDR3 DNA sequence: TGTGCCAGCAGCTTAGACAGTACGAATGAGCAGTTCTTC. This translates into CASSLDSTNEQFF.

This clonotype was found once. The chain combines TRBV21-1 with TRBJ2-7; the table names TRBD1, a call not compared with the DNA. TRBV21-1 is labeled a pseudogene. This CDR3 spans 14 amino acids. CDR3: CASIPGTGNHEQYF. For the CDR3, the DNA is TGTGCCAGCATCCCCGGGACAGGGAACCACGAGCAGTACTTC.

V and J are TRBV4-1 and TRBJ2-2; 10 bases agree with TRBD1. The CDR3 is 16 amino acids. From germline, CDR1 is MGHRA and CDR2 YSYEKL. Germline trimming cut 2 bases from V and 6 bases from J; bases unmatched to any gene: 6. The CDR3 protein is CASSQTGTGDSGELFF. The CDR3 DNA is TGCGCCAGCAGCCAAACCGGGACAGGGGACTCCGGGGAGCTGTTTTTT.

The chain joins TRBV29-1 to TRBJ1-2; 10 bases align to TRBD1. The CDR3 extends over 14 amino acids. V dropped 4 bases and J dropped 2; count of bases not matched to a gene: 4. Germline CDR1 and CDR2: SQVTM and ANQGSEA. CDR3 nucleotides: TGCAGCGTTGGCGGACAGGGGGTAAACTATGGCTACACCTTC. Encoded protein: CSVGGQGVNYGYTF.

This rearrangement joins TRBV14 to TRBJ2-6; unclear D gene. V was trimmed by 3 bases and J by 0 bases, leaving 12 bases between them. CDR1 is SGHDN, CDR2 FVKESK, per germline. The CDR3 is 17 amino acids. The CDR3 is CASSQERLNSGANVLTF. The CDR3 bases are TGTGCCAGCAGCCAGGAGAGACTGAACTCTGGGGCCAACGTCCTGACTTTC.

Only a few counts were recorded for this clonotype. The V gene is TRBV7-9, the J gene TRBJ2-1; TRBD2 matches at 13 bases. Germline V lookup: CDR1 SEHNR, CDR2 FQNEAQ (reference sequence). After removal of 5 bases from V and 5 bases from J, the junction contained 9 bases not matched to a gene. The CDR3 spans 17 residues. CDR3 sequence (DNA): TGTGCCAGCAGCCCGGTGGGACTAGCGGGGCCCCACAATGAGCAGTTCTTC. Protein product: CASSPVGLAGPHNEQFF. The complete variable domain, with remaining parts taken from reference TRBV7-9 and TRBJ2-1, reads DTGVSQNPRHKITKRGQNVTFRCDPISEHNRLYWYRQTLGQGPEFLTYFQNEAQLEKSRLLSDRFSAERPKGSFSTLEIQRTEQGDSAMYLCASSPVGLAGPHNEQFFGPGTRLTVL.

The rearrangement joins TRBV6-1 to TRBJ2-7; maybe TRBD1 (6 bases). CDR1 and CDR2 (germline): MNHNS, SASEGT. The V and J ends lost 7 bases and 3 bases respectively, with 13 bases between them. CDR3 length equals 13 residues. The CDR3 bases are TGTGCCAGCACCGCAACAGGGAGCTACGAGCAGTACTTC. Translation gives CASTATGSYEQYF.